This is a list of T cell receptor beta chains from one sample in a study of CD8 T cells in Susac syndrome. TCRdb passed the immunoSEQ multiplex PCR reads through MiXCR, listing each CDR3 protein once. The sample carries roughly 190,000 distinct CDR3 sequences, 91% recorded once. Sequenced: CD4+ T cells from PBMCs. The receptors originated from a human donor with Susac syndrome. Both conserved end residues are part of each CDR3. A D gene is named only where the DNA matches it firmly. Expanded clones get a size class; other rows say once, few or many, or leave the size out.

cdr3_length	j_call	d_call	clone_size	v_call	cdr3_aa	cdr3_nt
16	TRBJ2-1	TRBD2	-	TRBV6-6	CASTGSGTSGSNEQFF	TGTGCCAGCACGGGGTCAGGGACTAGCGGGAGTAATGAGCAGTTCTTC
11	TRBJ2-3	-	-	TRBV6-4	CASRTTDTQYF	TGTGCCAGCAGGACTACAGATACGCAGTATTTT
14	TRBJ2-4	-	-	TRBV7-9	CASSSAGAKNIQYF	TGTGCCAGCAGCTCCGCGGGGGCCAAAAACATTCAGTACTTC
17	TRBJ2-6	-	-	TRBV18	CASSGTWETSGANVLTF	TGTGCCAGCTCCGGGACCTGGGAAACCTCTGGGGCCAACGTCCTGACTTTC
17	TRBJ2-3	TRBD2	-	TRBV2	CASRGGTSGKSTDTQYF	TGTGCCAGCCGAGGGGGGACTAGCGGGAAATCGACAGATACGCAGTATTTT
15	TRBJ2-3	TRBD2	-	TRBV7-3	CASTLGGGSTDTQYF	TGTGCCAGCACCCTTGGCGGGGGGAGCACAGATACGCAGTATTTT
13	TRBJ2-1	-	-	TRBV2	CASRYRSYNEQFF	TGTGCCAGCAGGTATCGCTCCTACAATGAGCAGTTCTTC
12	TRBJ2-3	TRBD2	-	TRBV20-1	CSPGGDTDTQYF	TGCAGTCCGGGGGGGGACACAGATACGCAGTATTTT
13	TRBJ1-3	-	-	TRBV9	CASSGWTGNTIYF	TGTGCCAGCAGCGGTTGGACTGGAAACACCATATATTTT
17	TRBJ2-3	TRBD1	once	TRBV6-1	CASSRTGQGEFSDTQYF	TGTGCCAGCAGTCGTACGGGACAGGGGGAATTCTCAGATACGCAGTATTTT
16	TRBJ1-3	-	-	TRBV7-2	CASSLEADPGGNTIYF	TGTGCCAGCAGCTTAGAGGCAGATCCTGGCGGAAACACCATATATTTT
15	TRBJ2-1	-	once	TRBV2	CASSPQRLSYNEQFF	TGTGCCAGCAGTCCTCAGCGCCTCTCCTACAATGAGCAGTTCTTC
15	TRBJ2-2	TRBD1	-	TRBV6-5	CASTTGTGGIRELFF	TGTGCCAGCACCACGGGGACAGGGGGCATCAGGGAGCTGTTTTTT
16	TRBJ1-1	-	-	TRBV28	CASSFHQGKMNTEAFF	TGTGCCAGCAGTTTTCATCAGGGGAAGATGAACACTGAAGCTTTCTTT
15	TRBJ1-5	TRBD1	-	TRBV19	CASTTGTGFNQPQHF	TGTGCCAGTACTACCGGGACAGGCTTTAATCAGCCCCAGCATTTT
14	TRBJ2-3	-	-	TRBV2	CASRRGLLTDTQYF	TGTGCCAGCAGGAGGGGACTCCTCACAGATACGCAGTATTTT
17	TRBJ1-1	-	-	TRBV4-1	CASGQGSGARMNTEAFF	TGCGCCAGCGGCCAGGGGTCGGGAGCCAGGATGAACACTGAAGCTTTCTTT
16	TRBJ2-1	-	-	TRBV10-3	CAISGGFLSSYNEQFF	TGTGCCATCAGTGGAGGGTTCCTTAGCTCCTACAATGAGCAGTTCTTC
17	TRBJ2-2	TRBD2	-	TRBV10-3	CAISRTSGKENTGELFF	TGTGCCATCAGTAGGACTAGCGGGAAGGAAAACACCGGGGAGCTGTTTTTT
14	TRBJ1-5	-	-	TRBV28	CASSFYVSNQPQHF	TGTGCCAGCAGTTTTTATGTCTCCAATCAGCCCCAGCATTTT
15	TRBJ2-7	-	-	TRBV3-1	CASSQDRTTRVEQYF	TGTGCCAGCAGCCAAGATAGGACTACCCGGGTCGAGCAGTACTTC
18	TRBJ2-1	TRBD2	once	TRBV5-6	CASSLGLAGESSYNEQFF	TGTGCCAGCAGCTTGGGACTAGCGGGCGAAAGCTCCTACAATGAGCAGTTCTTC
14	TRBJ1-1	-	-	TRBV9	CASSVEQRNTEAFF	TGTGCCAGCAGCGTAGAACAGAGAAACACTGAAGCTTTCTTT
15	TRBJ1-1	-	-	TRBV5-1	CASSLGSVPNTEAFF	TGCGCCAGCAGCTTGGGCTCGGTGCCGAACACTGAAGCTTTCTTT
15	TRBJ1-3	-	-	TRBV18	CASSPNRLTGNTIYF	TGTGCCAGCTCACCTAACAGGTTGACTGGAAACACCATATATTTT
13	TRBJ1-4	-	-	TRBV7-9	CASSLGGGEKLFF	TGTGCCAGCAGCTTGGGAGGTGGTGAAAAACTGTTTTTT
15	TRBJ1-5	TRBD1	-	TRBV4-1	CASSQGRGTGQPQHF	TGCGCCAGCAGCCAAGGCAGGGGGACAGGTCAGCCCCAGCATTTT
16	TRBJ2-1	-	-	TRBV4-1	CASSQDRQGSYNEQFF	TGCGCCAGCAGCCAAGACCGGCAGGGCTCCTACAATGAGCAGTTCTTC
13	TRBJ1-1	-	-	TRBV28	CASSLWTTSEAFF	TGTGCCAGCAGTTTATGGACCACCTCTGAAGCTTTCTTT
14	TRBJ1-4	-	-	TRBV20-1	CSARDQGLNEKLFF	TGCAGTGCTAGAGATCAAGGGCTTAATGAAAAACTGTTTTTT
11	TRBJ2-3	-	-	TRBV7-9	CASSFQSTQYF	TGTGCCAGCAGCTTTCAGAGTACGCAGTATTTT
17	TRBJ1-1	-	-	TRBV5-1	CASSLLRDSDSRTEAFF	TGCGCCAGCAGCTTGCTGCGGGACTCCGATAGTAGGACTGAAGCTTTCTTT
15	TRBJ1-1	TRBD1	-	TRBV30	CAWRAGTGGWTEAFF	TGTGCCTGGAGGGCCGGGACAGGGGGTTGGACTGAAGCTTTCTTT
15	TRBJ2-3	TRBD2	-	TRBV14	CASSQPSGFTDTQYF	TGTGCCAGCAGCCAACCTAGCGGTTTCACAGATACGCAGTATTTT
14	TRBJ1-1	-	few	TRBV9	CASSVEGGNTEAFF	TGTGCCAGCAGCGTAGAGGGGGGGAACACTGAAGCTTTCTTT
14	TRBJ2-3	TRBD2	-	TRBV7-3	CASSFGTRTDTQYF	TGTGCCAGCAGCTTTGGGACTAGGACAGATACGCAGTATTTT
17	TRBJ2-2	TRBD2	-	TRBV9	CASSVGAGGPRTGELFF	TGTGCCAGCAGCGTAGGCGCGGGGGGGCCGCGGACCGGGGAGCTGTTTTTT
14	TRBJ2-3	-	few	TRBV5-1	CASSLRGSTDTQYF	TGTGCCAGCAGCTTAAGGGGGAGCACAGATACGCAGTATTTT
13	TRBJ1-1	-	-	TRBV7-3	CASSLHRNTEAFF	TGTGCCAGCAGCTTACACAGGAACACTGAAGCTTTCTTT
15	TRBJ1-2	-	-	TRBV9	CASSADPGLNYGYTF	TGTGCCAGCAGCGCAGACCCCGGACTCAACTATGGCTACACCTTC
15	TRBJ2-7	TRBD1	-	TRBV20-1	CSADTGTGGSYEQYF	TGCAGTGCCGATACCGGGACAGGGGGCTCCTACGAGCAGTACTTC